A selection of T cell receptor beta chains follows, all from one sample in a study of blood T cells in healthy people across ages. One entry per CDR3 protein results from TCRdb running MiXCR on the 5' RACE reads. Of about 700,000 distinct CDR3 sequences in the sample, roughly 32% were seen once. Source material: blood. The source of these receptors is a woman of 80 years or more in good health. CDR3s include the opening cysteine and the closing phenylalanine or tryptophan. The D gene is left open where the match is weak. Clone size is not always given. Where it is, it says once, few, many or a class for expanded clones.

D,J,size,V,CDR3,DNA
TRBD1,TRBJ1-2,many,TRBV7-3,CASSARTGGSYGYTF,TGTGCCAGCAGCGCCCGGACAGGGGGCTCCTATGGCTACACCTTC
TRBD1,TRBJ2-1,many,TRBV6-6,CASSYRTGRNEQFF,TGTGCCAGCAGTTACAGGACAGGGAGGAATGAGCAGTTCTTC
-,TRBJ2-5,-,TRBV7-9,CASSFRGFETQYF,TGTGCCAGCAGCTTCAGGGGTTTCGAGACCCAGTACTTC
-,TRBJ2-5,-,TRBV5-1,CASGNQETQYF,TGCGCCAGCGGAAATCAAGAGACCCAGTACTTC
TRBD2,TRBJ2-3,-,TRBV20-1,CSSLGLAGFTDTQYF,TGCAGTTCCCTCGGACTAGCGGGGTTCACAGATACGCAGTATTTT
-,TRBJ1-2,-,TRBV20-1,CSAGGDWGGYTF,TGCAGTGCGGGAGGGGACTGGGGGGGCTACACCTTC
TRBD1,TRBJ1-2,-,TRBV12-3/TRBV12-4,CTSSRRTGQGYGYTF,TGTACCAGCAGTCGCAGGACAGGGCAGGGGTATGGCTACACCTTC
TRBD1,TRBJ2-1,many,TRBV6-2/TRBV6-3,CASSRDRGPGVFF,TGTGCCAGCAGCCGAGACAGGGGGCCAGGGGTGTTCTTC
-,TRBJ1-2,many,TRBV29-1,CSVVNGYDGYTF,TGCAGCGTTGTGAACGGCTACGATGGCTACACCTTC
-,TRBJ1-1,-,TRBV30,CAWSVGQGTSEAFF,TGTGCCTGGAGTGTGGGGCAGGGGACGTCTGAAGCTTTCTTT
-,TRBJ1-3,few,TRBV20-1,CSARGWQGVNTIYF,TGCAGTGCTAGAGGATGGCAGGGTGTAAACACCATATATTTT
TRBD2,TRBJ2-5,-,TRBV29-1,CSAGGSGGPRTQYF,TGCAGCGCCGGAGGTAGCGGGGGCCCAAGAACCCAGTACTTC
TRBD1,TRBJ2-5,-,TRBV6-1,CASSEILGQGGNEQYF,TGTGCTAGCAGTGAAATACTGGGACAGGGGGGGAATGAGCAGTACTTC
-,TRBJ1-2,many,TRBV15,CATSGLGGTSFQGGNGYTF,TGTGCCACCAGCGGGCTGGGGGGGACTTCCTTTCAAGGGGGAAATGGCTACACCTTC
-,TRBJ1-2,many,TRBV20-1,CSARTQDSLHGYTF,TGCAGTGCTAGAACCCAGGACAGCCTCCATGGCTACACCTTC
TRBD2,TRBJ2-7,many,TRBV7-2,CASSFYSGGSYEQYF,TGTGCCAGCAGCTTTTATAGCGGGGGGTCCTACGAGCAGTACTTC
TRBD1,TRBJ2-7,many,TRBV6-2/TRBV6-3,CASRYPGQGVYEQYF,TGTGCCAGCAGATACCCCGGACAGGGGGTTTACGAGCAGTACTTC
-,TRBJ2-7,many,TRBV5-6,CASSLGAGTYEQYF,TGTGCCAGCAGTTTGGGGGCAGGAACCTACGAGCAGTACTTC
-,TRBJ1-4,few,TRBV20-1,CSARVEQKLFF,TGCAGTGCTAGGGTAGAACAAAAACTGTTTTTT
-,TRBJ2-7,-,TRBV29-1,CSVEADNPYEQYF,TGCAGCGTTGAGGCCGACAATCCCTACGAGCAGTACTTC
-,TRBJ1-2,many,TRBV20-1,CSALRQANLYGYTF,TGCAGTGCTCTGCGACAGGCCAATCTTTATGGCTACACCTTC
-,TRBJ2-1,-,TRBV20-1,CSASFVGEQFF,TGCAGTGCTAGTTTTGTCGGGGAGCAGTTCTTC
-,TRBJ1-4,-,TRBV7-9,CASRAVATNEKLFF,TGTGCCAGCAGAGCAGTTGCAACTAATGAAAAACTGTTTTTT
-,TRBJ1-5,-,TRBV10-3,CAISEGRGAAQPQHF,TGTGCCATCAGTGAGGGTCGAGGGGCGGCGCAGCCCCAGCATTTT
-,TRBJ2-5,-,TRBV25-1,CASSEFGEDMDF,TGTGCCAGCAGCGAATTCGGGGAAGATATGGACTTC
TRBD2,TRBJ2-1,-,TRBV5-1,CASSSSGRAGNEQFF,TGCGCCAGCAGCTCTAGCGGGAGGGCGGGGAATGAGCAGTTCTTC
-,TRBJ1-2,-,TRBV7-2,CAAGRGYGYTF,TGTGCCGCCGGGCGAGGCTATGGCTACACCTTC
-,TRBJ1-2,many,TRBV25-1,CASSDAIETHGYTF,TGTGCCAGCAGTGACGCTATCGAGACACATGGCTACACCTTC
TRBD1,TRBJ2-2,-,TRBV7-3,CASSWGQANTGELFF,TGTGCCAGCAGCTGGGGACAGGCGAACACCGGGGAGCTGTTTTTT
-,TRBJ2-7,many,TRBV7-2,CASSLGGGKGEQYF,TGTGCCAGCAGCTTAGGTGGGGGTAAGGGGGAGCAGTACTTC
-,TRBJ2-1,many,TRBV20-1,CSVNPQFSYNEQFF,TGCAGTGTTAACCCTCAGTTCAGCTACAATGAGCAGTTCTTC
TRBD2,TRBJ2-2,few,TRBV12-3/TRBV12-4,CASSLAGASNTGELFF,TGTGCCAGCAGCCTAGCGGGGGCCTCGAACACCGGGGAGCTGTTTTTT
TRBD1,TRBJ2-5,many,TRBV6-6,CASSYQGQGWETQYF,TGTGCCAGCAGTTACCAGGGACAGGGTTGGGAGACCCAGTACTTC
TRBD1,TRBJ2-7,-,TRBV12-3/TRBV12-4,CASSFPGQGYEQYF,TGTGCCAGCAGTTTCCCAGGACAGGGCTACGAGCAGTACTTC
-,TRBJ2-2,many,TRBV5-1,CASSVGRSTGELFF,TGCGCCAGCAGCGTGGGACGGTCCACCGGGGAGCTGTTTTTT
-,TRBJ2-3,many,TRBV5-6,CASSNGGARRTDTQYF,TGTGCCAGCTCAAACGGCGGGGCCCGACGCACAGATACGCAGTATTTT
-,TRBJ1-1,few,TRBV5-1,CASSLVQGWTEAFF,TGCGCCAGCAGCTTGGTCCAGGGGTGGACTGAAGCTTTCTTT
-,TRBJ2-5,many,TRBV3-1,CASSQDWGPAETQYF,TGTGCCAGCAGCCAAGATTGGGGCCCGGCGGAGACCCAGTACTTC
-,TRBJ2-7,many,TRBV7-9,CASNQGSDSYEQYF,TGTGCCAGCAACCAGGGCTCCGACTCCTACGAGCAGTACTTC